This T cell receptor (beta chain) was identified during a study of T cell responses to AZD1222 COVID-19 vaccine. Study-level points and caveats: Spike-specific TCR depth and breadth grew after two AZD1222 doses. Donors, mostly white British, included more females; clonal diversity was possibly underestimated.

Sequencing was performed with immunoSEQ multiplex PCR; in TCRdb, only in-frame clones are kept and a portion is missing. Here the sample spans 150,000 to 200,000 clones, around 90% being singletons. Analyses pooled second doses at about 4 or about 12 weeks. CDR3 length: 16 residues. V shed 5 bases, J shed 1 base, and the junction held 10 bases outside the gene matches. The germline V gene has CDR1 LNHDA and CDR2 SQIVND (reference sequence). In this sample, this clone turned up once. Antigen unknown. The sequence was obtained from an adult who received the AZD1222 COVID-19 vaccine. The genes are TRBV19 and TRBJ1-1; 7 bases align to TRBD1. Sequenced material: peripheral blood, taken 28 days after the second AZD1222 dose. The CDR3 loop is CASSGSGTVPNTEAFF. DNA for the CDR3: TGTGCCAGTAGTGGCTCCGGGACAGTTCCGAACACTGAAGCTTTCTTT. Drawing the rest from reference TRBV19 and TRBJ1-1, the complete variable domain is DGGITQSPKYLFRKEGQNVTLSCEQNLNHDAMYWYRQDPGQGLRLIYYSQIVNDFQKGDIAEGYSVSREKKESFPLTVTSAQKNPTAFYLCASSGSGTVPNTEAFFGQGTRLTVV.